The 28 T cell receptor beta chains below all came from one sample that was sequenced in a study of T cell changes during pregnancy in multiple sclerosis (dated by TCRdb to the late 2010s). The method was the immunoSEQ multiplex PCR assay. Sourced from immuneACCESS, this table was stored by TCRdb with only in-frame sequences that have V and J called. A share of the clones is absent; for the studies checked, an unresolved V gene accounts for under half, and the remainder has no known explanation. The sample data list 95,000 to 100,000 clones, and just over 90% of these were observed just once. The ten largest clonotypes hold 2% to 3% of the sample. Source: peripheral blood, taken after pregnancy. These receptors all come from a female donor in good health, enrolled as a control in a pregnancy study.

The chain carries TRBV7-9 and TRBJ2-1; tentative D call: TRBD2 (5 bases). Trimming took 3 bases from V and 0 from J, leaving 9 bases between them. CDR3 length equals 15 residues. Germline V lookup: CDR1 SEHNR, CDR2 FQNEAQ (reference sequence). The CDR3: CASSLFRDSYNEQFF. The DNA of the CDR3 is TGTGCCAGCAGCTTGTTTCGGGACTCCTACAATGAGCAGTTCTTC.

This sequence joins TRBV30 and TRBJ1-5; D not resolved. Trimming left V 6 bases short and J 3 bases short, with 12 bases between. The germline gives CDR1 GTSNPN, CDR2 SVGIG (reference sequence). The CDR3 contains 13 residues. The CDR3 DNA sequence: TGTGCCTGCCAAAGGGAGTACAATCAGCCCCAGCATTTT. It translates to CACQREYNQPQHF.

This chain uses TRBV27 with TRBJ2-1; the match to TRBD2 covers 7 bases. The CDR3 consists of 14 residues. Germline CDR1 and CDR2: MNHEY and SMNVEV (reference sequence). The V gene end was trimmed by 4 bases and the J gene end by 6 bases; junction bases not matched to a gene: 6. In DNA form, the CDR3 reads TGTGCCAGCAGTTCAGGCTGGGGGGGCAATGAGCAGTTCTTC. Translating it yields CASSSGWGGNEQFF.

This chain uses TRBV7-6 with TRBJ2-1, with 12 bases lining up with TRBD1. The CDR3 loop spans 18 amino acids. Germline CDR1 SGHVS, CDR2 FNYEAQ. J was trimmed by 6 bases and V by 3 bases; bases with no gene match: 12. The CDR3, as DNA: TGTGCCAGCAGCTTTCGGCCGGGACAGGGGGCGTTTGGCAATGAGCAGTTCTTC. It translates to CASSFRPGQGAFGNEQFF.

In this sample, this clone turned up a few times. The rearrangement uses TRBV28 and TRBJ2-1, with 9 bases that match TRBD2. The CDR3 has 16 amino acids. Per the germline V gene, CDR1 is MDHEN and CDR2 is SYDVKM. Germline trimming cut 3 bases from V and 3 bases from J; bases unmatched to any gene: 6. CDR3 protein: CASSFGGRDFYNEQFF. CDR3 nucleotide sequence: TGTGCCAGCAGTTTTGGCGGGAGGGATTTCTACAATGAGCAGTTCTTC.

The rearrangement uses TRBV7-9 and TRBJ2-7; a possible D gene is TRBD1 (5 bases). Trimming cost V 3 bases and J 4 bases, with 7 bases left between them. The CDR3 has 12 residues. CDR1 and CDR2 (germline): SEHNR, FQNEAQ (reference sequence). The CDR3, as DNA: TGTGCCAGCAGCTTCGACAGATACGAGCAGTACTTC. Amino acids: CASSFDRYEQYF.

This chain links TRBV27 with TRBJ2-7; TRBD1 might be the D (6 bases). The CDR3 length is 14 residues. Deletions cut 5 bases from V and 3 bases from J, with 14 bases between. Germline values: CDR1 MNHEY, CDR2 SMNVEV (reference sequence). The CDR3 region has the DNA TGTGCCAGCAGTATGACAGGTTCTCACTACGAGCAGTACTTC. Translated, it gives CASSMTGSHYEQYF.

This chain joins TRBV19 and TRBJ2-1, with 10 bases identical to TRBD2. CDR3 size: 16 residues. Trimming cost V 1 base and J 5 bases; bases outside gene matches: 5. Per the germline V gene, CDR1 is LNHDA and CDR2 is SQIVND (reference sequence). The CDR3 DNA is TGTGCCAGTAGTATAGCAGCGGGGGGGCCTCACAATGAGCAGTTCTTC. This sequence encodes CASSIAAGGPHNEQFF.

The chain carries TRBV15 and TRBJ2-5, with D perhaps matching TRBD2 (5 bases). Germline V gene sequence: CDR1 LNHNV, CDR2 YYDKDF (reference sequence). V gave up 0 bases and J gave up 4 bases, with 21 bases separating them. The CDR3 runs to 18 residues. CDR3: CATSRDLVGSGTLETQYF. The CDR3 DNA follows: TGTGCCACCAGCAGAGATCTGGTAGGAAGCGGAACTCTAGAGACCCAGTACTTC.

This chain links TRBV29-1 with TRBJ2-3, with TRBD2 matching over 7 bases. This CDR3 has 15 residues. Trimming took 6 bases from V and 1 from J; bases not matched to a gene: 10. The germline V gene has CDR1 SQVTM and CDR2 ANQGSEA. CDR3 coding DNA: TGCAGCGTCCTACGGGGGGAAACTCGCACAGATACGCAGTATTTT. This gives the protein CSVLRGETRTDTQYF.

The chain links TRBV6-1 to TRBJ2-7, with 9 bases identical to TRBD2. The germline V gene encodes CDR1 MNHNS and CDR2 SASEGT. After removal of 6 bases from V and 3 bases from J, the junction contained 9 bases not matched to a gene. The CDR3 consists of 15 residues. In nucleotides, the CDR3 is TGTGCCAGCAGCCCCGAGGGCGGGGGGGACTACGAGCAGTACTTC. Translated: CASSPEGGGDYEQYF.

About this clone itself: At one end, the junction sequence differs from germline, possibly due to a read error. The chain recombines TRBV28 with TRBJ1-3; 9 bases are shared with TRBD1. CDR1 is MDHEN and CDR2 is SYDVKM in the germline V gene. There are 11 residues in the CDR3. This CDR3 is CASSTGRDRVF. CDR3 in DNA: TGTGCCAGCAGTACGGGCCGGGACAGGGTTTTT.

The genes are TRBV15 and TRBJ1-5, with a weak D call TRBD1 (6 bases). This CDR3 has 14 amino acids. The germline CDR1 and CDR2 sequences are LNHNV and YYDKDF (reference sequence). V was clipped by 1 base and J by 2 bases, with 6 bases between them. CDR3 nucleotide sequence: TGTGCCACCAGCAGAGGGACAGGCAATCAGCCCCAGCATTTT. Its protein product is CATSRGTGNQPQHF.

The V call is TRBV6-4, the J call TRBJ2-3, with a tentative D call TRBD1 (6 bases). Trimming left V 0 bases short and J 0 bases short, with 7 bases between. Germline CDR1 reads MRHNA; CDR2 reads SNTAGT. The CDR3 totals 15 residues. CDR3 region: CASSDSQGSTDTQYF. In DNA, the CDR3 is TGTGCCAGCAGTGACTCACAGGGAAGCACAGATACGCAGTATTTT.

CDR3 in amino acids: CASSHYGTRREQYF. As DNA, the CDR3 is TGTGCCAGCTCTCATTACGGGACTCGCAGGGAGCAGTACTTC. V is TRBV18 and J is TRBJ2-5; tentative D call: TRBD2 (6 bases). Deletions cut 6 bases from V and 11 bases from J, with 22 bases between. CDR3 length: 14 amino acids. Per the germline V gene, CDR1 is KGHSH and CDR2 is LQKENI.

The gene calls are TRBV7-9 and TRBJ2-7; TRBD1 aligns across 8 bases. V lost 5 bases, J lost 2 bases, and 5 bases stayed unmatched. CDR3 length: 14 residues. Germline V CDR1 and CDR2: SEHNR, FQNEAQ (reference sequence). The CDR3: CASSADRGTYEQYF. In nucleotides, the CDR3 is TGTGCCAGCAGCGCAGACAGGGGAACCTACGAGCAGTACTTC.

The chain recombines TRBV7-8 with TRBJ2-3; a possible D gene is TRBD2 (7 bases). The CDR3 loop spans 15 amino acids. The V gene lost 5 bases and the J gene lost 6 bases, with 18 bases spanning the gap. Germline values: CDR1 SGHVS, CDR2 FQNEAQ. The CDR3 loop reads CASSNQPEGGDTQYF. The CDR3 bases are TGTGCCAGCAGCAACCAACCCGAGGGGGGGGATACGCAGTATTTT.

The rearrangement links TRBV5-6 to TRBJ2-1, with a weak D call TRBD2 (6 bases). The CDR3 length is 16 residues. Germline V gene lookup returns CDR1 SGHDT and CDR2 YYEEEE. The V gene lost 4 bases and the J gene lost 0 bases, with 14 bases spanning the gap. This CDR3 is CASSPLGGSSYNEQFF. The CDR3 coding sequence is TGTGCCAGCAGCCCCCTGGGAGGTAGCTCCTACAATGAGCAGTTCTTC.

A single count supports this clone. This chain uses TRBV30 with TRBJ2-3; a possible D gene is TRBD2 (5 bases). Trimming shortened V by 3 bases and J by 5 bases, and 9 bases separated the two germline ends. CDR1 is GTSNPN, CDR2 SVGIG, per germline (reference sequence). This CDR3 comprises 12 residues. CDR3 in DNA: TGTGCCTGGAGCCAAAGCGGAGATACGCAGTATTTT. This gives the protein CAWSQSGDTQYF.

The chain employs TRBV19 and TRBJ2-3, with D unresolved. The germline CDR1 and CDR2 sequences are LNHDA and SQIVND (reference sequence). The V gene lost 11 bases and the J gene lost 1 base, with 16 bases spanning the gap. The CDR3 length is 14 residues. The CDR3, as DNA: TGTGCCTGCAAACTAACTCCACGCACAGATACGCAGTATTTT. This encodes CACKLTPRTDTQYF.

The gene calls are TRBV5-1 and TRBJ2-1; 7 nucleotides line up with TRBD2. This CDR3 has 17 residues. V lost 0 bases to trimming and J lost 5 bases; unmatched junction nucleotides: 11. In germline, CDR1 is SGHRS, CDR2 YFSETQ. The CDR3 loop reads CASSLGGRDGLNNEQFF. The DNA for the CDR3 is TGCGCCAGCAGCTTGGGGGGGAGGGATGGGCTCAACAATGAGCAGTTCTTC.

In its sample, this clone was seen many times. This chain connects TRBV30 to TRBJ1-1, with TRBD1 as a possible D gene (5 bases). Germline CDR1 and CDR2: GTSNPN and SVGIG (reference sequence). This CDR3 contains 14 residues. The V gene lost 0 bases and the J gene lost 1 base, with 9 bases spanning the gap. For the CDR3, the DNA is TGTGCCTGGAGTGTACAGGCCCGGAACACTGAAGCTTTCTTT. Protein product: CAWSVQARNTEAFF. Variable domain in full (rest from reference TRBV30 and TRBJ1-1): SQTIHQWPATLVQPVGSPLSLECTVEGTSNPNLYWYRQAAGRGLQLLFYSVGIGQISSEVPQNLSASRPQDRQFILSSKKLLLSDSGFYLCAWSVQARNTEAFFGQGTRLTVV.

V usage is TRBV11-3 and J usage is TRBJ2-5, with 7 bases matching TRBD2. The germline gives CDR1 SGHNT, CDR2 YENEEA. The CDR3 runs to 16 residues. V shed 6 bases and J 0 bases; nucleotides not matched to a gene: 10. For the CDR3, the DNA is TGTGCCAGCAGTCCAAGTGGGGGGGAATACCAAGAGACCCAGTACTTC. Encoded protein: CASSPSGGEYQETQYF.

The chain employs TRBV25-1 and TRBJ1-1; D possibly corresponds to TRBD1 (5 bases). This CDR3 contains 14 residues. V was shortened by 3 bases and J by 2 bases, with 10 bases between the two germline ends. Germline CDR1 is MGHDK and CDR2 is SYGVNS. CDR3 in DNA: TGTGCCAGCAGTGACCCAGGGCCAAACACTGAAGCTTTCTTT. Protein sequence: CASSDPGPNTEAFF.

This rearrangement joins TRBV7-2 to TRBJ2-7, with 10 bases aligning to TRBD1. The CDR3 spans 15 residues. Trimming removed 3 bases from V and 0 bases from J; junction bases left unmatched: 2. Looked up from germline, CDR1 is SGHTA and CDR2 is FQGNSA. The CDR3 DNA reads as TGTGCCAGCAGCTTGACAGGGGGCCTCTCCTACGAGCAGTACTTC. Encoded protein: CASSLTGGLSYEQYF.

The chain joins TRBV18 to TRBJ2-7; the D is unclear. This CDR3 is built from 13 residues. CDR1 and CDR2 from the germline V gene are KGHSH and LQKENI. Trimming stripped 3 bases from V and 2 bases from J, with 8 bases between. CDR3 loop: CASSPGLTYEQYF. The CDR3 nucleotides read TGTGCCAGCTCACCGGGCCTCACCTACGAGCAGTACTTC.

In this sample, this clone turned up a few times. The chain uses TRBV15 and TRBJ2-7, with D possibly being TRBD1 (5 bases). This CDR3 is 20 amino acids long. Germline assignment: CDR1 LNHNV and CDR2 YYDKDF (reference sequence). Trimming stripped 2 bases from V and 0 bases from J, with 26 bases between. CDR3 protein: CATSRRDAGRGGRSSYEQYF. Here the CDR3 DNA reads TGTGCCACCAGCAGAAGGGATGCAGGGCGCGGTGGGCGGAGCTCCTACGAGCAGTACTTC.

The V gene is TRBV6-5, the J gene TRBJ1-4, with 7 bases fitting TRBD1. V was pared by 5 bases and J by 0 bases, with 3 bases of the junction left unmatched. CDR1 is MNHEY and CDR2 is SVGAGI in the germline V gene. The CDR3 is made up of 15 amino acids. CDR3 sequence (DNA): TGTGCCAGCAGTAGAGACAGGGCAACTAATGAAAAACTGTTTTTT. Residues: CASSRDRATNEKLFF.